This TCR beta chain derives from a study of CD8+ T cells in alopecia areata. Study-wide context: The drug, tofacitinib, lasted 6 to 18 months, followed by 6 months off drug.

The CDR3 length is 14 residues. CDR1 is MRHNA and CDR2 is SNTAGT in the germline V gene. Between the trimmed V and J ends, which lost 0 bases and 8 bases, there was a span of 13 bases. As for this clone: Its antigen is unidentified.

Study results and caveats: Shared TCR sequences were less clear between patients than in mice, possibly partly from HLA diversity. Many expanded lesional clones persisted in scalp and blood during tofacitinib.

It was cDNA, reverse transcribed from extracted RNA, that served as the sequencing template. The table came from immunoSEQ multiplex PCR; TCRdb's copy has only in-frame clones and leaves some out. The repertoire holds 200,000 to 250,000 clones, approximately 67% seen once, with roughly 1.2% in the top ten. Treatment meaning: oral pan-JAK inhibitor, 5-10 mg twice daily. Specimen: CD4+ T cells sorted from blood, collected at week 44, from a patient treated with tofacitinib. This chain uses TRBV6-4 with TRBJ1-2; D is unresolved. This receptor was obtained from a human donor with alopecia areata. The CDR3: CASSDSPGMGGYTF. In nucleotides, the CDR3 is TGTGCCAGCAGTGACTCGCCGGGGATGGGCGGCTACACCTTC.